These T cell receptor beta chains were read from a single sample in a study of neurological immune-mediated disorders. TCRdb processed the 5' RACE reads anew with MiXCR; each CDR3 protein has one entry. The sample holds 48,000 or so distinct CDR3 sequences, 10% seen once. What was sequenced was PBMCs. The receptors come from a woman aged 40 to 50 with HTLV-1-associated myelopathy (HAM/TSP). CDR3s include the opening cysteine and the closing phenylalanine or tryptophan. D genes are given only for firm matches. The size entry is marked missing in some rows and otherwise reads once, few, many or a size class.

j_gene: TRBJ1-1; d_gene: -; v_gene: TRBV4-3; abundance: -; CDR3aa: CASSQGPETGKAFF; CDR3nt: TGCGCCAGCAGCCAAGGGCCAGAGACGGGTAAAGCTTTCTTT
j_gene: TRBJ1-5; d_gene: TRBD1; v_gene: TRBV7-8; abundance: many; CDR3aa: CASSLDRDRLFQPQHF; CDR3nt: TGTGCCAGCAGCTTAGATCGGGACAGGCTGTTTCAGCCCCAGCATTTT
j_gene: TRBJ2-5; d_gene: TRBD2; v_gene: TRBV4-3; abundance: many; CDR3aa: CASSQDGAASGGQETQYF; CDR3nt: TGCGCCAGCAGCCAAGATGGGGCGGCTAGCGGGGGTCAAGAGACCCAGTACTTC
j_gene: TRBJ2-7; d_gene: TRBD1; v_gene: TRBV12-3/TRBV12-4; abundance: -; CDR3aa: CASSLRTGAYEQYF; CDR3nt: TGTGCCAGCAGTCTTAGGACAGGGGCCTACGAGCAGTACTTC
j_gene: TRBJ2-1; d_gene: TRBD2; v_gene: TRBV4-1; abundance: many; CDR3aa: CASSQFASGYNEQFF; CDR3nt: TGCGCCAGCAGCCAATTCGCTAGCGGTTACAATGAGCAGTTCTTC
j_gene: TRBJ1-1; d_gene: -; v_gene: TRBV5-1; abundance: many; CDR3aa: CASSPTTNTEAFF; CDR3nt: TGCGCCAGCAGCCCTACCACGAACACTGAAGCTTTCTTT
j_gene: TRBJ2-7; d_gene: TRBD1; v_gene: TRBV18; abundance: many; CDR3aa: CASSPIPGQGSYEQYF; CDR3nt: TGTGCCAGCTCACCCATACCGGGACAGGGCTCCTACGAGCAGTACTTC
j_gene: TRBJ1-6; d_gene: -; v_gene: TRBV10-2; abundance: many; CDR3aa: CASSEPGTGNSPLHF; CDR3nt: TGCGCCAGCAGCGAGCCAGGGACTGGGAATTCACCCCTCCACTTT
j_gene: TRBJ1-5; d_gene: TRBD1; v_gene: TRBV6-6; abundance: -; CDR3aa: CASNRQGVRNQPQHF; CDR3nt: TGTGCCAGCAATAGACAGGGGGTTAGGAATCAGCCCCAGCATTTT
j_gene: TRBJ2-7; d_gene: TRBD2; v_gene: TRBV4-1; abundance: many; CDR3aa: CASSHPGLAGYEQYF; CDR3nt: TGCGCCAGCAGCCACCCGGGACTAGCTGGCTACGAGCAGTACTTC
j_gene: TRBJ1-2; d_gene: -; v_gene: TRBV12-3/TRBV12-4; abundance: many; CDR3aa: CANSGEANYGYTF; CDR3nt: TGTGCCAACAGCGGAGAAGCTAACTATGGCTACACCTTC
j_gene: TRBJ2-2; d_gene: -; v_gene: TRBV20-1; abundance: many; CDR3aa: CSASGLGFVTGELFF; CDR3nt: TGCAGTGCTAGTGGGCTAGGGTTTGTCACCGGGGAGCTGTTTTTT
j_gene: TRBJ2-2; d_gene: TRBD1; v_gene: TRBV7-2; abundance: many; CDR3aa: CASSPRTGSRNTGELFF; CDR3nt: TGTGCCAGCAGCCCGAGGACAGGGTCCAGGAACACCGGGGAGCTGTTTTTT
j_gene: TRBJ2-7; d_gene: TRBD1; v_gene: TRBV5-1; abundance: few; CDR3aa: CASSLDRGSDEQYF; CDR3nt: TGCGCCAGCAGCTTAGACAGGGGATCCGACGAGCAGTACTTC
j_gene: TRBJ1-5; d_gene: TRBD1; v_gene: TRBV5-1; abundance: many; CDR3aa: CASSPEGGGRHQPQHF; CDR3nt: TGCGCCAGCAGCCCTGAGGGAGGGGGCCGGCATCAGCCCCAGCATTTT
j_gene: TRBJ2-7; d_gene: TRBD2; v_gene: TRBV7-2; abundance: many; CDR3aa: CASSFLAGVREQYF; CDR3nt: TGTGCCAGCAGCTTCTTAGCGGGGGTCCGCGAGCAGTACTTC
j_gene: TRBJ2-1; d_gene: -; v_gene: TRBV24-1; abundance: many; CDR3aa: CATGEEGPPYNEQFF; CDR3nt: TGTGCCACAGGGGAAGAAGGGCCGCCCTACAATGAGCAGTTCTTC
j_gene: TRBJ2-7; d_gene: -; v_gene: TRBV5-1; abundance: many; CDR3aa: CASSHTQGGMAYEQYF; CDR3nt: TGCGCCAGCAGCCACACACAGGGTGGGATGGCCTACGAGCAGTACTTC
j_gene: TRBJ1-1; d_gene: -; v_gene: TRBV20-1; abundance: many; CDR3aa: CSARAQPKVRAFF; CDR3nt: TGCAGTGCTAGAGCACAGCCAAAGGTGAGGGCTTTCTTT
j_gene: TRBJ1-5; d_gene: -; v_gene: TRBV5-1; abundance: many; CDR3aa: CASSLDIYQPQHF; CDR3nt: TGCGCCAGCAGCTTGGATATCTATCAGCCCCAGCATTTT
j_gene: TRBJ2-1; d_gene: TRBD1; v_gene: TRBV29-1; abundance: many; CDR3aa: CSVRGGGQGGFNEQFF; CDR3nt: TGCAGCGTGAGGGGGGGGGGACAGGGTGGTTTCAATGAGCAGTTCTTC
j_gene: TRBJ2-1; d_gene: -; v_gene: TRBV29-1; abundance: many; CDR3aa: CSAQTGSQVYNEQFF; CDR3nt: TGCAGCGCCCAAACCGGGAGTCAAGTATACAATGAGCAGTTCTTC
j_gene: TRBJ2-1; d_gene: -; v_gene: TRBV9; abundance: many; CDR3aa: CASSVQLGTPQFF; CDR3nt: TGTGCCAGCAGCGTCCAGCTGGGGACACCGCAGTTCTTC
j_gene: TRBJ2-5; d_gene: TRBD2; v_gene: TRBV7-2; abundance: many; CDR3aa: CASSIGRLETQYF; CDR3nt: TGTGCCAGCAGCATCGGGAGGTTGGAGACCCAGTACTTC
j_gene: TRBJ1-2; d_gene: TRBD1; v_gene: TRBV11-3; abundance: many; CDR3aa: CASSPVIGTGVYGYTF; CDR3nt: TGTGCCAGCAGCCCGGTCATCGGGACAGGGGTCTATGGCTACACCTTC
j_gene: TRBJ2-3; d_gene: TRBD1; v_gene: TRBV5-6; abundance: -; CDR3aa: CASSLGTGGTDTQYF; CDR3nt: TGTGCCAGCAGCCTCGGGACAGGGGGGACGGATACGCAGTATTTT
j_gene: TRBJ1-1; d_gene: -; v_gene: TRBV29-1; abundance: many; CDR3aa: CSASARETEAFF; CDR3nt: TGCAGCGCTTCGGCCAGGGAGACTGAAGCTTTCTTT
j_gene: TRBJ2-1; d_gene: -; v_gene: TRBV5-6; abundance: many; CDR3aa: CASSFGRTARSF; CDR3nt: TGTGCCAGCAGCTTCGGACGGACTGCCCGTTCCTTC
j_gene: TRBJ2-1; d_gene: -; v_gene: TRBV6-5; abundance: many; CDR3aa: CASSYGDLPHNEQFF; CDR3nt: TGTGCCAGCAGTTACGGGGACCTACCCCACAATGAGCAGTTCTTC
j_gene: TRBJ2-6; d_gene: -; v_gene: TRBV12-3/TRBV12-4; abundance: many; CDR3aa: CASSLANNYGRWYGANVLTF; CDR3nt: TGTGCCAGCAGTTTAGCGAATAATTATGGGAGGTGGTATGGGGCCAACGTCCTGACTTTC
j_gene: TRBJ2-3; d_gene: -; v_gene: TRBV12-3/TRBV12-4; abundance: many; CDR3aa: CASSLSGHTDTQYF; CDR3nt: TGTGCCAGCAGTTTATCCGGGCACACAGATACGCAGTATTTT
j_gene: TRBJ1-5; d_gene: TRBD1; v_gene: TRBV11-2; abundance: many; CDR3aa: CASSLNGQANQPQHF; CDR3nt: TGTGCCAGCAGCTTAAATGGACAGGCCAATCAGCCCCAGCATTTT
j_gene: TRBJ2-3; d_gene: TRBD2; v_gene: TRBV4-1; abundance: many; CDR3aa: CASSQDRTSGTDTQYF; CDR3nt: TGCGCCAGCAGCCAAGATCGAACTAGCGGGACAGATACGCAGTATTTT
j_gene: TRBJ2-1; d_gene: -; v_gene: TRBV29-1; abundance: few; CDR3aa: CSVVRLVLNEQFF; CDR3nt: TGCAGCGTTGTAAGACTAGTCCTCAATGAGCAGTTCTTC
j_gene: TRBJ1-1; d_gene: -; v_gene: TRBV9; abundance: -; CDR3aa: CASGAPENEAFF; CDR3nt: TGTGCCAGCGGGGCCCCAGAGAATGAAGCTTTCTTT
j_gene: TRBJ2-5; d_gene: -; v_gene: TRBV7-8; abundance: many; CDR3aa: CASSLDGPTQYF; CDR3nt: TGTGCCAGCAGCTTAGATGGCCCCACCCAGTACTTC
j_gene: TRBJ2-5; d_gene: -; v_gene: TRBV29-1; abundance: many; CDR3aa: CSVGRDPQETQYF; CDR3nt: TGCAGCGTTGGCCGGGACCCCCAAGAGACCCAGTACTTC
j_gene: TRBJ2-3; d_gene: -; v_gene: TRBV12-3/TRBV12-4; abundance: many; CDR3aa: CASSPQAIGTDTQYF; CDR3nt: TGTGCCAGCAGCCCACAGGCGATTGGCACAGATACGCAGTATTTT
j_gene: TRBJ2-3; d_gene: -; v_gene: TRBV5-1; abundance: many; CDR3aa: CASSPRGRRGAITDTQYF; CDR3nt: TGCGCCAGCAGCCCACGGGGGAGACGGGGGGCAATCACAGATACGCAGTATTTT
j_gene: TRBJ1-5; d_gene: -; v_gene: TRBV4-2; abundance: once; CDR3aa: CASSQDLRRSNQPKHF; CDR3nt: TGTGCCAGCAGCCAAGATCTCAGGAGGAGCAATCAGCCCAAACATTTT
j_gene: TRBJ2-5; d_gene: TRBD2; v_gene: TRBV27; abundance: many; CDR3aa: CASSSLAGGLNQETQYF; CDR3nt: TGTGCCAGCAGCTCACTAGCGGGGGGGCTTAACCAAGAGACCCAGTACTTC
j_gene: TRBJ2-1; d_gene: -; v_gene: TRBV12-3/TRBV12-4; abundance: many; CDR3aa: CASTDRTRGDNEQFF; CDR3nt: TGTGCCAGCACTGATAGGACTAGGGGGGACAATGAGCAGTTCTTC
j_gene: TRBJ2-3; d_gene: -; v_gene: TRBV4-1; abundance: many; CDR3aa: CASSQVTSTDTQYF; CDR3nt: TGCGCCAGCAGCCAAGTTACTAGCACAGATACGCAGTATTTT
j_gene: TRBJ2-5; d_gene: TRBD1; v_gene: TRBV5-1; abundance: many; CDR3aa: CASSPGDRVGETQYF; CDR3nt: TGCGCCAGCAGCCCCGGCGACAGGGTGGGAGAGACCCAGTACTTC
j_gene: TRBJ1-1; d_gene: TRBD1; v_gene: TRBV3-1; abundance: many; CDR3aa: CASSSRGVMNTEAFF; CDR3nt: TGTGCCAGCAGCTCCAGGGGGGTTATGAACACTGAAGCTTTCTTT
j_gene: TRBJ2-2; d_gene: -; v_gene: TRBV27; abundance: many; CDR3aa: CASSSYLGELFF; CDR3nt: TGTGCCAGCAGTTCCTACCTCGGGGAGCTGTTTTTT
j_gene: TRBJ2-3; d_gene: TRBD2; v_gene: TRBV11-2; abundance: -; CDR3aa: CASNKRGGSTDTQYF; CDR3nt: TGTGCCAGCAATAAGCGGGGGGGAAGCACAGATACGCAGTATTTT
j_gene: TRBJ2-1; d_gene: TRBD1; v_gene: TRBV2; abundance: many; CDR3aa: CASRDGQAKQFF; CDR3nt: TGTGCCAGCAGGGATGGACAGGCCAAGCAGTTCTTC
j_gene: TRBJ1-5; d_gene: -; v_gene: TRBV25-1; abundance: many; CDR3aa: CASTGGGYQPQHF; CDR3nt: TGTGCCAGCACCGGAGGCGGATATCAGCCCCAGCATTTT
j_gene: TRBJ2-1; d_gene: TRBD2; v_gene: TRBV25-1; abundance: many; CDR3aa: CASSDGLAGGYEQFF; CDR3nt: TGTGCCAGCAGTGACGGACTAGCGGGGGGGTATGAGCAGTTCTTC
j_gene: TRBJ2-7; d_gene: -; v_gene: TRBV4-3; abundance: -; CDR3aa: CASSPRGNSYEQYF; CDR3nt: TGCGCCAGCAGCCCCCGGGGGAATAGCTACGAGCAGTACTTC
j_gene: TRBJ2-1; d_gene: TRBD2; v_gene: TRBV3-1; abundance: many; CDR3aa: CASSQVSSGGDNEQFF; CDR3nt: TGTGCCAGCAGCCAAGTGAGCAGCGGGGGGGACAATGAGCAGTTCTTC
j_gene: TRBJ1-1; d_gene: -; v_gene: TRBV7-2; abundance: many; CDR3aa: CASSLVSGSNTEAFF; CDR3nt: TGTGCCAGCAGCTTAGTTTCGGGGTCGAACACTGAAGCTTTCTTT
j_gene: TRBJ1-3; d_gene: -; v_gene: TRBV9; abundance: many; CDR3aa: CASSVYEGVTGNTIYF; CDR3nt: TGTGCCAGCAGCGTATATGAGGGGGTGACTGGAAACACCATATATTTT
j_gene: TRBJ1-5; d_gene: TRBD1; v_gene: TRBV12-3/TRBV12-4; abundance: few; CDR3aa: CASSPPGQNQPQHF; CDR3nt: TGTGCCAGCAGCCCCCCGGGACAGAATCAGCCCCAGCATTTT
j_gene: TRBJ1-2; d_gene: TRBD1; v_gene: TRBV20-1; abundance: -; CDR3aa: CSASGTGVYGYTF; CDR3nt: TGCAGTGCTAGCGGGACAGGGGTCTATGGCTACACCTTC
j_gene: TRBJ2-5; d_gene: TRBD2; v_gene: TRBV20-1; abundance: many; CDR3aa: CSASGRGGSQETQYF; CDR3nt: TGCAGTGCATCAGGGAGGGGAGGCTCTCAAGAGACCCAGTACTTC
j_gene: TRBJ1-3; d_gene: -; v_gene: TRBV3-1; abundance: many; CDR3aa: CASSRGHTIYF; CDR3nt: TGTGCCAGCAGCCGTGGACACACCATATATTTT
j_gene: TRBJ2-2; d_gene: -; v_gene: TRBV20-1; abundance: many; CDR3aa: CSARARATGELFF; CDR3nt: TGCAGTGCTAGAGCTAGGGCCACCGGGGAGCTGTTTTTT